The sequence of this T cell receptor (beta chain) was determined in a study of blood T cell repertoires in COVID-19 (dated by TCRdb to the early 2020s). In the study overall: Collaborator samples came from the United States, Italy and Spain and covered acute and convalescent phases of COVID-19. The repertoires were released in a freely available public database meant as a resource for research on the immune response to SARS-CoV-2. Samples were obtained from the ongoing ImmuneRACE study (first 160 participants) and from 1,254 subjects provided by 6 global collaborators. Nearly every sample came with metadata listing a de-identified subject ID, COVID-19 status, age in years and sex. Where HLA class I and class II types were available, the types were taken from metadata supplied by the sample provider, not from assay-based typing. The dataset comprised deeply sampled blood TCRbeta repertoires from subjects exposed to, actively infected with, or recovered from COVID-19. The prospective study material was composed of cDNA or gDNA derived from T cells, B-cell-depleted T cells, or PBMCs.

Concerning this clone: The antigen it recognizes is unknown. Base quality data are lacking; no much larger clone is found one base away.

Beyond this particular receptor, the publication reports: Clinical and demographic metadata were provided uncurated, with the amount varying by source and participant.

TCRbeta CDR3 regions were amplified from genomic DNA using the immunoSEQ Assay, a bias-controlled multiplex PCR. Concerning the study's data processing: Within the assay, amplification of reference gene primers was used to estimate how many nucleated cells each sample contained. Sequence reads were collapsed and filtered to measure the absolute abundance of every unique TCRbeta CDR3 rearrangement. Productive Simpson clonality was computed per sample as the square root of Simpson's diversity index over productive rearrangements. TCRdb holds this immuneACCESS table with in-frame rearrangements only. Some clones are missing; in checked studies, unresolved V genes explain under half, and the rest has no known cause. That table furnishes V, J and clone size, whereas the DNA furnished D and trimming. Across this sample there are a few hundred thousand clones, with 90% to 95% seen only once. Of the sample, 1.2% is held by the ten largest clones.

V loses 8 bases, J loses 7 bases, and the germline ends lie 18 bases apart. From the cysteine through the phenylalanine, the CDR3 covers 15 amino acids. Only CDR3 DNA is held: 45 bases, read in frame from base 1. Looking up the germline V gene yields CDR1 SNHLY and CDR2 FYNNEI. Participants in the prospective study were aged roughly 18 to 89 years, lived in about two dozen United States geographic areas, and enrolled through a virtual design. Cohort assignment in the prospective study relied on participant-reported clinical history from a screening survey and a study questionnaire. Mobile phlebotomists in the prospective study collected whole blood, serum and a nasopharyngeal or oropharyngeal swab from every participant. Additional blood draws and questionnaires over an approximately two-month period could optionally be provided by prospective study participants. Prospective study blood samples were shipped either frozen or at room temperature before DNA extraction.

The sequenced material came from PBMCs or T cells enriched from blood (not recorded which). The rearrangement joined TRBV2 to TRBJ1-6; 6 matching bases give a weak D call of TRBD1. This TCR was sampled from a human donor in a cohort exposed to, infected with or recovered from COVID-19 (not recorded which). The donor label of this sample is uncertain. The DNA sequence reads TGTGCCAGCGGCCGGCCCCGGGACATCAATTCACCCCTCCACTTT. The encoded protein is CASGRPRDINSPLHF.